The 16 T cell receptor beta chains in this list originate from one sample, sequenced in a study of cytomegalovirus exposure and HLA in healthy donors. Use of 60 Vbeta and 13 Jbeta primers characterized the PCR. Here immunoSEQ multiplex PCR was the method, and the copy in TCRdb shows in-frame clones only, minus some. Seen here are about 160,000 clones, 80% observed once, and the top ten hold around 4.3%. Sequenced input: PBMCs. The source is a man younger than 40 in good health and CMV-seronegative.

This rearrangement joins TRBV28 to TRBJ2-5; D gene ambiguous. This CDR3 has 11 residues. V was shortened by 6 bases and J by 4 bases, with 6 bases between the two germline ends. CDR1 is MDHEN, CDR2 SYDVKM, per germline. This CDR3 is CASSYRETQYF. In DNA form, the CDR3 reads TGTGCCAGCAGCTATCGAGAGACCCAGTACTTC.

The CDR3 nucleotides are TGTGCCACCAGCAGGGTACTAGCCGCGGCGGGGGAGCTGTTTTTT. Encoded protein: CATSRVLAAAGELFF. The rearrangement links TRBV15 to TRBJ2-2; perhaps TRBD2 as D (6 bases). The germline CDR1 and CDR2 sequences are LNHNV and YYDKDF (reference sequence). V dropped 3 bases and J dropped 8 bases, with 16 bases sitting between them. This CDR3 is built from 15 residues.

The chain couples TRBV5-1 to TRBJ2-5; 9 bases align to TRBD2. CDR1 and CDR2 from the germline V gene are SGHRS and YFSETQ. The CDR3 runs 14 residues. V dropped 4 bases and J dropped 5; count of bases not matched to a gene: 6. CDR3 DNA: TGCGCCAGCAGCCCTAGCGGGATGGGGGAGACCCAGTACTTC. Translating gives CASSPSGMGETQYF.

This chain joins TRBV9 and TRBJ2-1, with TRBD1 as a possible D gene (5 bases). The CDR3 is 13 amino acids. Germline lookup yields CDR1 SGDLS and CDR2 YYNGEE. The V end was cut by 1 base, the J end by 6 bases, with 8 bases between. The CDR3 DNA reads as TGTGCCAGCAGCGTACAGGGTAGCAATGAGCAGTTCTTC. Residues: CASSVQGSNEQFF. Full variable domain (missing parts from reference TRBV9 and TRBJ2-1): DSGVTQTPKHLITATGQRVTLRCSPRSGDLSVYWYQQSLDQGLQFLIQYYNGEERAKGNILERFSAQQFPDLHSELNLSSLELGDSALYFCASSVQGSNEQFFGPGTRLTVL.

Regarding this clone: At one of its ends the junction is not consistent with the germline gene, which may arise from a read error. The J gene is TRBJ2-7, the V gene TRBV7-9, with D perhaps matching TRBD2 (5 bases). Germline V gene sequence: CDR1 SEHNR, CDR2 FQNEAQ (reference sequence). This CDR3 has 15 residues. Here the CDR3 DNA reads TGTTCCAGCAGCTTAGCCCAGCGGAGAAATAACGAGCAGTACTTC. Protein product: CSSSLAQRRNNEQYF. The full variable domain, rest sourced from reference TRBV7-9 and TRBJ2-7, is DTGVSQNPRHKITKRGQNVTFRCDPISEHNRLYWYRQTLGQGPEFLTYFQNEAQLEKSRLLSDRFSAERPKGSFSTLEIQRTEQGDSAMYLCSSSLAQRRNNEQYFGPGTRLTVT.

This sequence joins TRBV28 and TRBJ1-5, with a possible D match to TRBD1 (5 bases). CDR3 length: 11 residues. The V gene lost 4 bases and the J gene lost 15 bases, with 13 bases spanning the gap. In germline, CDR1 is MDHEN, CDR2 SYDVKM. The CDR3 sequence is CASSSGLSRHF. The DNA of the CDR3 is TGTGCCAGCAGTTCGGGACTCTCGAGGCATTTT.

This clone was detected only once. The chain combines TRBV6-5 with TRBJ2-2; 7 bases are a match to TRBD1. CDR1 is MNHEY and CDR2 is SVGAGI in the germline V gene. The CDR3 runs to 15 residues. V lost 7 bases, J lost 7 bases, and 12 bases stayed unmatched. The CDR3 protein is CASTPDRPTLGELFF. As DNA, the CDR3 is TGTGCCAGCACCCCGGACAGGCCAACCCTCGGGGAGCTGTTTTTT.

This chain joins TRBV29-1 and TRBJ2-1, with D possibly being TRBD1 (7 bases). The V gene lost 4 bases and the J gene lost 9 bases, with 13 bases spanning the gap. CDR1 SQVTM and CDR2 ANQGSEA come from the germline V gene. There are 12 residues in the CDR3. As DNA, the CDR3 is TGCAGCGTTGTTCGGCAGGGGGGTGAGCAGTTCTTC. It yields the protein CSVVRQGGEQFF.

CDR3 DNA sequence: TGTGCCAGCAGCCCGAGGGGGGGAAGGGATACAGATACGCAGTATTTT. Its translation is CASSPRGGRDTDTQYF. The chain employs TRBV5-4 and TRBJ2-3; D may be TRBD2 (7 bases). The CDR3 spans 16 residues. The V gene's germline CDR1 is SGHNT and CDR2 YYREEE (reference sequence). V was shortened by 4 bases and J by 3 bases, with 18 bases between the two germline ends.

The genes are TRBV7-2 and TRBJ1-2, with D possibly being TRBD1 (6 bases). The CDR3 covers 17 residues. CDR1 and CDR2 from the germline V gene are SGHTA and FQGNSA. Trimming left V 1 base short and J 2 bases short, with 17 bases between. The CDR3 nucleotides are TGTGCCAGCAGCTTAGTGGGGGCCATAGAGGTAAACTATGGCTACACCTTC. This translates into CASSLVGAIEVNYGYTF.

The chain is built from TRBV5-1 and TRBJ2-1; D ambiguous. From germline, CDR1 is SGHRS and CDR2 YFSETQ. CDR3 size: 15 residues. Trimming removed 4 bases at V and 1 base at J, with 12 bases between. The CDR3 nucleotides read TGCGCCAGCAGCATACGGGTGAGGTCCTACAATGAGCAGTTCTTC. Its translation is CASSIRVRSYNEQFF.

The CDR3 loop reads CASSLRKGSYNEQFF. CDR3 coding DNA: TGTGCCAGCAGTTTGAGGAAGGGGTCTTACAATGAGCAGTTCTTC. The chain couples TRBV27 to TRBJ2-1; TRBD1 is a possible D gene (5 bases). Trimming shortened V by 3 bases and J by 4 bases, and 13 bases separated the two germline ends. The CDR3 is 15 amino acids. Germline CDR1 reads MNHEY; CDR2 reads SMNVEV (reference sequence).

This chain connects TRBV5-1 to TRBJ2-3; TRBD1 aligns across 8 bases. The trim removed 4 bases at V and 8 bases at J, leaving 12 bases unmatched. The germline gives CDR1 SGHRS, CDR2 YFSETQ. CDR3 size: 15 residues. The CDR3 region has the DNA TGCGCCAGCAGCCCCGGGACAGGCCCACAGGGTACGCAGTATTTT. As protein: CASSPGTGPQGTQYF.

This clone turned up a few times. The rearrangement links TRBV10-3 to TRBJ2-1; 8 bases fit TRBD2. CDR3 length equals 15 residues. V gave up 2 bases and J gave up 5 bases; unmatched junction bases: 5. Germline-derived CDR1 and CDR2 are ENHRY and SYGVKD. The CDR3 sequence is CAISETGGRNNEQFF. For the CDR3, the DNA is TGTGCCATCAGTGAGACGGGAGGGCGTAACAATGAGCAGTTCTTC.

The chain uses TRBV9 and TRBJ2-1; no definite D call. CDR3 length: 16 residues. Germline CDR1 reads SGDLS; CDR2 reads YYNGEE. Trimming left V 2 bases short and J 0 bases short, with 12 bases between. The CDR3 here is CASSVGSPSSYNEQFF. The CDR3 bases are TGTGCCAGCAGCGTCGGTTCGCCAAGCTCCTACAATGAGCAGTTCTTC.

The chain carries TRBV7-3 and TRBJ2-5; maybe TRBD1 (5 bases). Germline loops: CDR1 SGHTA, CDR2 FQGTGA. CDR3 length: 17 residues. The ends were cut back, 2 bases at V and 2 bases at J, with 18 bases in the middle. The CDR3 spells CASSLWGNTSTQETQYF. The CDR3 DNA is TGTGCCAGCAGCTTATGGGGCAACACCAGTACTCAAGAGACCCAGTACTTC.